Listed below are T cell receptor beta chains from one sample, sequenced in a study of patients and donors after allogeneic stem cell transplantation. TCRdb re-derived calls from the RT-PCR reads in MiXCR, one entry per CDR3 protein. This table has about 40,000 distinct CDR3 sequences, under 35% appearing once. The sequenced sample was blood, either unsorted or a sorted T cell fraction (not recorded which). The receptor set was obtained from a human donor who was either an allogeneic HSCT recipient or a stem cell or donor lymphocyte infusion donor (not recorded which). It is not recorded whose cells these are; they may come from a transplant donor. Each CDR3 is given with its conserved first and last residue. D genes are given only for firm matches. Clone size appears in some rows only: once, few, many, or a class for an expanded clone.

cdr3_nt: TGCGCCAGCAGCCAACCTCTAAGGAAGGGTGGCTACACCTTC
cdr3_aa: CASSQPLRKGGYTF
clone_size: few
j_call: TRBJ1-2
v_call: TRBV4-1
d_call: .

cdr3_nt: TGCAGTGCTACTCAGGTCGTGAGGGGGACCCAGTACTTC
cdr3_aa: CSATQVVRGTQYF
clone_size: .
j_call: TRBJ2-5
v_call: TRBV20-1
d_call: .

cdr3_nt: TGCGCCAGCAGCCAAGATCAAGATCTAGCCAAAAACATTCAGTACTTC
cdr3_aa: CASSQDQDLAKNIQYF
clone_size: few
j_call: TRBJ2-4
v_call: TRBV4-3
d_call: .

cdr3_nt: TGTGCCAGCAGTCGTGGGCGAGCGAAAGGCAATCAGCCCCAGCATTTT
cdr3_aa: CASSRGRAKGNQPQHF
clone_size: few
j_call: TRBJ1-5
v_call: TRBV28
d_call: .

cdr3_nt: TGTGCCAGCGCGACCCGGTACTCCTACAATGAGCAGTTCTTC
cdr3_aa: CASATRYSYNEQFF
clone_size: .
j_call: TRBJ2-1
v_call: TRBV7-2
d_call: .

cdr3_nt: TGTGCCAGCCAACAGTACTTGAACACTGAAGCTTTCTTT
cdr3_aa: CASQQYLNTEAFF
clone_size: many
j_call: TRBJ1-1
v_call: TRBV5-5
d_call: .

cdr3_nt: TGCGCCAGCAGCCAGGAGCGTGATAGCGGGTGGGGTTCCTACAATGAGCAGTTCTTC
cdr3_aa: CASSQERDSGWGSYNEQFF
clone_size: few
j_call: TRBJ2-1
v_call: TRBV4-3
d_call: TRBD2

cdr3_nt: TGTGCCAGTAGTATGGCCGGGCGTCTCGAGCAGTACTTC
cdr3_aa: CASSMAGRLEQYF
clone_size: once
j_call: TRBJ2-7
v_call: TRBV19
d_call: .

cdr3_nt: TGTGCCAGCTCACAAGGACAGGCAGGGGGCAATCAGCCCCAGCATTTT
cdr3_aa: CASSQGQAGGNQPQHF
clone_size: few
j_call: TRBJ1-5
v_call: TRBV18
d_call: TRBD1

cdr3_nt: TGCAGCGTTGATGCCAGGGGGGACGGAAACACCATATATTTT
cdr3_aa: CSVDARGDGNTIYF
clone_size: many
j_call: TRBJ1-3
v_call: TRBV29-1
d_call: TRBD1

cdr3_nt: TGTGCCTGGAGTTCACCGGAAAAACTGTTTTTT
cdr3_aa: CAWSSPEKLFF
clone_size: .
j_call: TRBJ1-4
v_call: TRBV30
d_call: .

cdr3_nt: TGTGCCATCAGTGAGCGGGATTATCGTCCAGATACGCAGTATTTT
cdr3_aa: CAISERDYRPDTQYF
clone_size: few
j_call: TRBJ2-3
v_call: TRBV10-3
d_call: .

cdr3_nt: TGTGCCAGCAGCACCCGACAGGGGAACACTGAAGCTTTCTTT
cdr3_aa: CASSTRQGNTEAFF
clone_size: few
j_call: TRBJ1-1
v_call: TRBV7-9
d_call: TRBD1

cdr3_nt: TGTGCCAGCAGCTCTAGGGGACTTGCGAATGAGCAGTTCTTC
cdr3_aa: CASSSRGLANEQFF
clone_size: .
j_call: TRBJ2-1
v_call: TRBV7-3
d_call: .

cdr3_nt: TGTGCCACCAGCAGAGTACCGCCCTATGATTCACCCCTCCACTTT
cdr3_aa: CATSRVPPYDSPLHF
clone_size: .
j_call: TRBJ1-6
v_call: TRBV15
d_call: .

cdr3_nt: TGTGCCAGCAGCCGCGCAATGACTAGCGGCCCCAGCACAGATACGCAGTATTTT
cdr3_aa: CASSRAMTSGPSTDTQYF
clone_size: .
j_call: TRBJ2-3
v_call: TRBV14
d_call: TRBD2

cdr3_nt: TGCAGTGCCCCACCGGGCTCCTATAATTCACCCCTCCACTTT
cdr3_aa: CSAPPGSYNSPLHF
clone_size: few
j_call: TRBJ1-6
v_call: TRBV20-1
d_call: .

cdr3_nt: TGTGCCACCAGTATCGGTGGAGCGGGATCCAACACCGGGGAGCTGTTTTTT
cdr3_aa: CATSIGGAGSNTGELFF
clone_size: few
j_call: TRBJ2-2
v_call: TRBV24-1
d_call: TRBD2

cdr3_nt: TGTGCCAGCAGCTTACCCGAGGCCGAGGCCAAAAACATTCAGTACTTC
cdr3_aa: CASSLPEAEAKNIQYF
clone_size: few
j_call: TRBJ2-4
v_call: TRBV5-6
d_call: .

cdr3_nt: TGTGCCAGCAGCCAAGGCCGTGGCGAGGGCTATGGCTACACCTTC
cdr3_aa: CASSQGRGEGYGYTF
clone_size: many
j_call: TRBJ1-2
v_call: TRBV4-2
d_call: .

cdr3_nt: TGCAGTGCTTCAAAAAACAGGGGGCGGTCGGGTTCACCCCTCCACTTT
cdr3_aa: CSASKNRGRSGSPLHF
clone_size: .
j_call: TRBJ1-6
v_call: TRBV20-1
d_call: TRBD1

cdr3_nt: TGTGCCAGCAGTCCGGATTATTTCCTAGCGGGGGCCAATGAGCAGTTCTTC
cdr3_aa: CASSPDYFLAGANEQFF
clone_size: .
j_call: TRBJ2-1
v_call: TRBV6-5
d_call: TRBD2

cdr3_nt: TGTGCCAGCAGCCACAATGAGCAGTTCTTC
cdr3_aa: CASSHNEQFF
clone_size: few
j_call: TRBJ2-1
v_call: TRBV28
d_call: .

cdr3_nt: TGTGCCAGCAGGTTGAAGACCCAGTACTTC
cdr3_aa: CASRLKTQYF
clone_size: .
j_call: TRBJ2-5
v_call: TRBV6-2/TRBV6-3
d_call: .

cdr3_nt: TGCGCCAGCAGCCCCTCCACAGGGTACACAGATACGCAGTATTTT
cdr3_aa: CASSPSTGYTDTQYF
clone_size: .
j_call: TRBJ2-3
v_call: TRBV4-3
d_call: .

cdr3_nt: TGCGCCAGCAGCTTGGCCAGGGAGAACATTCAGTACTTC
cdr3_aa: CASSLARENIQYF
clone_size: .
j_call: TRBJ2-4
v_call: TRBV5-1
d_call: .

cdr3_nt: TGTGCCAGCAGTTACCGACTAGCCCAGGGGACCGGGGAGCTGTTTTTT
cdr3_aa: CASSYRLAQGTGELFF
clone_size: .
j_call: TRBJ2-2
v_call: TRBV6-5
d_call: .

cdr3_nt: TGCAGTGCTAGAGATTCGAGGCGAGAATACGAGCAGTACTTC
cdr3_aa: CSARDSRREYEQYF
clone_size: few
j_call: TRBJ2-7
v_call: TRBV20-1
d_call: .

cdr3_nt: TGTGCCAGCAGCCTGGTTGTAAAAATTTTCTATGGCTACACCTTC
cdr3_aa: CASSLVVKIFYGYTF
clone_size: .
j_call: TRBJ1-2
v_call: TRBV12-3/TRBV12-4
d_call: .